A single sample gave rise to the 9 T cell receptor beta chains below, sequenced in a study of CD8 T cells in ankylosing spondylitis (dated by TCRdb to about 2017). Library construction relied on 5' RACE. Sequencing relied on an Illumina HiSeq 2500. The public reads were quality trimmed at Q25 with fastp and then assembled into clones with MiXCR by TCRdb, keeping productive beta chains. CDR3 protein duplicates are merged, each entry listing the most common genes and DNA. The sample has 200,000 to 250,000 distinct CDR3 sequences on record, roughly 8% of them singletons. Approximately 5% of the sample is held by the ten biggest clonotypes. Specimen: blood, either unsorted or a sorted T cell fraction (not recorded which). Every receptor here comes from a female donor with ankylosing spondylitis or in good health (not recorded which).

This clonotype was seen ten or more times. The chain recombines TRBV20-1 with TRBJ1-5; a weak D match, TRBD1 (5 bases). With 3 bases removed from V and 7 bases from J, the gap between germline ends came to 10 bases. Germline V gene lookup returns CDR1 DFQATT and CDR2 SNEGSKA (reference sequence). The CDR3 loop spans 12 amino acids. The chain's CDR3 is CSASRGKQPQHF. The CDR3 DNA reads TGCAGTGCTAGCCGGGGGAAGCAGCCCCAGCATTTT.

V is TRBV30 and J is TRBJ2-3; a weak D match, TRBD1 (6 bases). The CDR3 consists of 13 residues. Looked up from germline, CDR1 is GTSNPN and CDR2 is SVGIG (reference sequence). The ends were cut back, 5 bases at V and 1 base at J, with 10 bases in the middle. CDR3 nucleotide sequence: TGTGCCTGGGGCCCAGGGGGCACAGATACGCAGTATTTT. It codes for CAWGPGGTDTQYF.

The gene calls are TRBV7-2 and TRBJ2-3; 8 bases are a match to TRBD1. Per the germline V gene, CDR1 is SGHTA and CDR2 is FQGNSA. The CDR3 spans 14 residues. J was trimmed by 5 bases and V by 4 bases; bases with no gene match: 5. The DNA of the CDR3 is TGTGCCAGCAGCTCCTTGGACAGGGTAGATACGCAGTATTTT. Residues: CASSSLDRVDTQYF.

This clonotype occurred many times. The rearrangement uses TRBV6-2 or TRBV6-3 and TRBJ1-5, with D perhaps TRBD1 (5 bases). Trimming took 2 bases from V and 7 from J, leaving 18 bases between them. The CDR3 loop spans 16 amino acids. From germline, CDR1 is MNHEY and CDR2 SVGEGT. Here the CDR3 reads CASSYKGASRGQPQHF. The CDR3 DNA follows: TGTGCCAGCAGTTACAAAGGGGCTTCTAGGGGACAGCCCCAGCATTTT.

This clonotype appeared a few times. The chain couples TRBV7-2 to TRBJ2-3, with D possibly matching TRBD2 (5 bases). V was trimmed by 1 base and J by 0 bases, leaving 11 bases between them. CDR3 length equals 16 residues. Germline values: CDR1 SGHTA, CDR2 FQGNSA. The CDR3 loop is CASSLGIGGSTDTQYF. In DNA form, the CDR3 reads TGTGCCAGCAGCTTAGGAATAGGCGGGAGCACAGATACGCAGTATTTT.

The table lists this clonotype with a few counts. V is TRBV20-1 and J is TRBJ2-1; maybe TRBD1 (6 bases). CDR1 DFQATT and CDR2 SNEGSKA come from the germline V gene (reference sequence). The CDR3 has 12 amino acids. Between the trimmed V and J ends, which lost 6 bases and 8 bases, there was a span of 14 bases. The CDR3 loop is CSADRDTYEQFF. The CDR3 DNA is TGCAGTGCAGACCGGGACACCTATGAGCAGTTCTTC.

The sample holds many counts of this clonotype. The chain has TRBV6-5 and TRBJ1-1; no definite D call. Trimming removed 2 bases from V and 0 bases from J, with 7 bases in between. There are 14 residues in the CDR3. Looked up from germline, CDR1 is MNHEY and CDR2 is SVGAGI. Written as DNA, the CDR3 is TGTGCCAGCAGTTACCAGGCTGTGAACACTGAAGCTTTCTTT. Amino acids: CASSYQAVNTEAFF.

This clonotype was detected ten times or more. The chain links TRBV5-5 to TRBJ2-1, with 7 bases aligning to TRBD1. V trimming: 5 bases; J trimming: 5 bases; junction bases outside the gene matches: 13. Germline CDR1 and CDR2: SGHKS and YYEKEE (reference sequence). This CDR3 contains 16 residues. CDR3 DNA sequence: TGTGCCAGCAGTTACCTCCCGGGACAGCCAGACAATGAGCAGTTCTTC. Residues: CASSYLPGQPDNEQFF.

Ten or more counts support this clonotype. The chain employs TRBV29-1 and TRBJ2-1, with D maybe TRBD2 (5 bases). The CDR3 extends over 12 amino acids. CDR1 is SQVTM, CDR2 ANQGSEA, per germline. Trimming took 4 bases from V and 6 from J, leaving 10 bases between them. CDR3 coding DNA: TGCAGCGTTGCGGAGGTGGGCAATGAGCAGTTCTTC. It specifies CSVAEVGNEQFF.